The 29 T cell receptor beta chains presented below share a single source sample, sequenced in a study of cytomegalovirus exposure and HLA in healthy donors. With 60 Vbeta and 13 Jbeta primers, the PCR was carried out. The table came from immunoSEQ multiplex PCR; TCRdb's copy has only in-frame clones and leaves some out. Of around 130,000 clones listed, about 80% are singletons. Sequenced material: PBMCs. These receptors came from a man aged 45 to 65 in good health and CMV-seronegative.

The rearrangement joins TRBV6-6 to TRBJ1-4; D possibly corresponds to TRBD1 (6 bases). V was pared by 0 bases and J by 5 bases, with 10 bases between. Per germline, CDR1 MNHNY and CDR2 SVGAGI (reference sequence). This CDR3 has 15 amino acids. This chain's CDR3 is CASSYSQGQNEKLFF. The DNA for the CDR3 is TGTGCCAGCAGTTACTCACAAGGACAGAATGAAAAACTGTTTTTT.

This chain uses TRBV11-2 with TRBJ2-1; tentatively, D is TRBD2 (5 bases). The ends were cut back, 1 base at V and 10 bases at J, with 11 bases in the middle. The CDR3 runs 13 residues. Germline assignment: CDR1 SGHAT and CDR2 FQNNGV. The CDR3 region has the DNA TGTGCCAGCAGCTTAGTCCACGAGGGAGAGCAGTTCTTC. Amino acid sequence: CASSLVHEGEQFF.

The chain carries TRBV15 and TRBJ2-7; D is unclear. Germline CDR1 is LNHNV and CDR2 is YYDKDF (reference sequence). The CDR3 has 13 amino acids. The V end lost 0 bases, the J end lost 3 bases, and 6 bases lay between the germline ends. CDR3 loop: CATSRDLSYEQYF. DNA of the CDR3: TGTGCCACCAGCAGAGATCTTAGCTACGAGCAGTACTTC.

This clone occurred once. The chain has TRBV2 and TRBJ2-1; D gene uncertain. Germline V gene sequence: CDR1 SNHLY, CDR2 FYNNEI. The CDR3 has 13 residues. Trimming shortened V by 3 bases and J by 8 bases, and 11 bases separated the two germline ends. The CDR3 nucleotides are TGTGCCAGCAGTGAGGAGAGTCTGGATGAGCAGTTCTTC. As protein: CASSEESLDEQFF.

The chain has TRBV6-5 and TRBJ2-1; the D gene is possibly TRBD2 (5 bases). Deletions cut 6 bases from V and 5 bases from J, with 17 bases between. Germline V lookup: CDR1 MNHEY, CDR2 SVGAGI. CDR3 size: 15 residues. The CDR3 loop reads CASSPTGYGNNEQFF. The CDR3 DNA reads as TGTGCCAGCAGCCCCACGGGTTACGGGAACAATGAGCAGTTCTTC.

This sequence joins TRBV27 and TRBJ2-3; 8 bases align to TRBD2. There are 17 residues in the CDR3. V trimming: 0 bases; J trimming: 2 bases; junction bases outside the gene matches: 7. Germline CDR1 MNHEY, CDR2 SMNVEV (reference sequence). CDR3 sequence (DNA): TGTGCCAGCAGTTTATCTCTGGCGGGAGGCTCCACAGATACGCAGTATTTT. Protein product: CASSLSLAGGSTDTQYF.

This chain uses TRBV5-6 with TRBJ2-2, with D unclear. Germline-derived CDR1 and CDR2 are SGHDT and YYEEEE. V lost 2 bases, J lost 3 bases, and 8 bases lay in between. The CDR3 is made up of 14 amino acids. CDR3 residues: CASSFDTYTGELFF. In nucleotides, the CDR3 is TGTGCCAGCAGCTTTGACACCTACACCGGGGAGCTGTTTTTT. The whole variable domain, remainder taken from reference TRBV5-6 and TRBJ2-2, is DAGVTQSPTHLIKTRGQQVTLRCSPKSGHDTVSWYQQALGQGPQFIFQYYEEEERQRGNFPDRFSGHQFPNYSSELNVNALLLGDSALYLCASSFDTYTGELFFGEGSRLTVL.

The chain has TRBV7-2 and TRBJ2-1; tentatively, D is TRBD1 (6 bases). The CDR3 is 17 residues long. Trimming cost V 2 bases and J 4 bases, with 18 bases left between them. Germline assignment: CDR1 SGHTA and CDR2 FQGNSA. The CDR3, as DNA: TGTGCCAGCAGCTTAATTCAGGGGAGCAATCATTACAATGAGCAGTTCTTC. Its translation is CASSLIQGSNHYNEQFF.

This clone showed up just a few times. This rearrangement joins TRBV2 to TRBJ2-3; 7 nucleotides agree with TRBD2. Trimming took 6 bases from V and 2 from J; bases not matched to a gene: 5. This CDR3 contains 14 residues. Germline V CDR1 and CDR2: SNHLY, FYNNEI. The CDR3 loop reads CASRELANTDTQYF. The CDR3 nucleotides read TGTGCCAGCAGAGAACTAGCGAACACAGATACGCAGTATTTT.

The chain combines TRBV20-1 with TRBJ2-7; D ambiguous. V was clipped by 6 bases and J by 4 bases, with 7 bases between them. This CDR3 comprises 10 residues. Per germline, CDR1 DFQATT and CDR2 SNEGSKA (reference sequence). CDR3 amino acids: CSARWYEQYF. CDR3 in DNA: TGCAGTGCGCGTTGGTACGAGCAGTACTTC.

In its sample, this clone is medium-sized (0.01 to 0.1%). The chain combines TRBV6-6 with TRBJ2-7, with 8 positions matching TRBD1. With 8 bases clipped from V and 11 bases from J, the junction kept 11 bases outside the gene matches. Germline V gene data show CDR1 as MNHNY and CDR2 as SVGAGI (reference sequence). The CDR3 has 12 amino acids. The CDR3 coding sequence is TGTGCCAGCGCCGGGTGGGAGACAGGGGAGTACTTC. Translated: CASAGWETGEYF.

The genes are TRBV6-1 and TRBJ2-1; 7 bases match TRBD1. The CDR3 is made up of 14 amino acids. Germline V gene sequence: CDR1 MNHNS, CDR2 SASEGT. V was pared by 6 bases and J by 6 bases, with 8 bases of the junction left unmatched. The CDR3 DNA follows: TGTGCCAGCAGGAGCTCTAACAGGGGCAATGAGCAGTTCTTC. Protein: CASRSSNRGNEQFF.

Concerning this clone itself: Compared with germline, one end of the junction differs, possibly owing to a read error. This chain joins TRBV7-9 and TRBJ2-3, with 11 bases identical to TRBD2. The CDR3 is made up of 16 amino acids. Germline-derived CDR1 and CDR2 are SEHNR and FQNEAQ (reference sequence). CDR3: CASSLDTSGSRDTQYF. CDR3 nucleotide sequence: TGTGCCAGCAGCCTGGATACTAGCGGGAGCAGAGATACGCAGTATTTT.

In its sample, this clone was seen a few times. CDR3 amino acids: CASSLAAGASVDTQYF. In DNA, the CDR3 is TGTGCCAGCAGCTTAGCGGCAGGGGCGTCAGTAGATACGCAGTATTTT. The rearrangement uses TRBV11-1 and TRBJ2-3; maybe TRBD1 (6 bases). This CDR3 spans 16 amino acids. V was pared by 0 bases and J by 5 bases, with 15 bases between. Per germline, CDR1 SGHAT and CDR2 FQDESV (reference sequence).

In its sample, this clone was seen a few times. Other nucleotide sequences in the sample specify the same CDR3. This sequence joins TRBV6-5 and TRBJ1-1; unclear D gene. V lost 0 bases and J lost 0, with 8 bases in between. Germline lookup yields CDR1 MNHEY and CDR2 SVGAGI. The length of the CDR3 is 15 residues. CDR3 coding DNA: TGTGCCAGCAGTTACTCTACGGTAATGAACACTGAAGCTTTCTTT. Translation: CASSYSTVMNTEAFF.

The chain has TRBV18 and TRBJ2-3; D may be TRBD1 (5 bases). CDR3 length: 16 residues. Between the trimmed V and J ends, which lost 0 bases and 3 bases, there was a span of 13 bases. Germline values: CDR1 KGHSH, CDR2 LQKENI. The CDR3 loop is CASSPPAGRVTDTQYF. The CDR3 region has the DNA TGTGCCAGCTCACCACCTGCTGGCAGGGTAACAGATACGCAGTATTTT.

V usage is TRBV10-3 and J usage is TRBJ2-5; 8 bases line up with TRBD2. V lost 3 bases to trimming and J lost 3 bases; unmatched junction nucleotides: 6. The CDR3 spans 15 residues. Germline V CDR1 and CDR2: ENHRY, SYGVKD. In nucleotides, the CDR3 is TGTGCCATCAGTGATTCTAGCGGGCCGGAAGAGACCCAGTACTTC. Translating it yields CAISDSSGPEETQYF.

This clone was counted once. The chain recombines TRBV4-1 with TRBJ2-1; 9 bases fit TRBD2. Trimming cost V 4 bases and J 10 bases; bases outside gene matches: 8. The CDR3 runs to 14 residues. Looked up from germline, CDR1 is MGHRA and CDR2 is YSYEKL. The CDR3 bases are TGCGCCAGCAGCCCCTCGGGAGCGGGAGGCGAGCAGTTCTTC. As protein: CASSPSGAGGEQFF.

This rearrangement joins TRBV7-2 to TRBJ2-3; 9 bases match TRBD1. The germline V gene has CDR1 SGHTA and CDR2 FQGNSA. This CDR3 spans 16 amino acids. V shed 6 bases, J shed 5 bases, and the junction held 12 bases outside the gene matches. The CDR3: CASSIRDRANLDTQYF. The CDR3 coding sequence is TGTGCCAGCAGTATCCGGGACAGGGCGAATTTAGATACGCAGTATTTT.

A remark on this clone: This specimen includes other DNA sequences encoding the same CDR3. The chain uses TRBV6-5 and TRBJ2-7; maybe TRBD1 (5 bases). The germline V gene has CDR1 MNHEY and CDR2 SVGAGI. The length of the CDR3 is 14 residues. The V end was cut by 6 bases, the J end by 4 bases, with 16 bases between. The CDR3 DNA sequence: TGTGCCAGCAGCCCCAGGGTTTTTCGGTACGAGCAGTACTTC. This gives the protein CASSPRVFRYEQYF.

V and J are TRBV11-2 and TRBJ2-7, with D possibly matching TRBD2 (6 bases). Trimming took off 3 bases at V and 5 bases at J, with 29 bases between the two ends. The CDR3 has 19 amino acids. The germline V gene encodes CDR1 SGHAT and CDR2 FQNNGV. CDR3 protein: CASSFGLRGKKGRLDEQYF. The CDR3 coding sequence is TGTGCCAGCAGCTTTGGGCTTCGCGGGAAGAAGGGAAGGTTGGACGAGCAGTACTTC.

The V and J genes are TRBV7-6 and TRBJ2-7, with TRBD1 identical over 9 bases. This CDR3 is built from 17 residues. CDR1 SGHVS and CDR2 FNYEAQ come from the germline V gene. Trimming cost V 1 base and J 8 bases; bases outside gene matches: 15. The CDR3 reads CASSLGVTGTGLKKQYF. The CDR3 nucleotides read TGTGCCAGCAGCTTAGGGGTCACCGGGACAGGGCTTAAGAAGCAGTACTTC.

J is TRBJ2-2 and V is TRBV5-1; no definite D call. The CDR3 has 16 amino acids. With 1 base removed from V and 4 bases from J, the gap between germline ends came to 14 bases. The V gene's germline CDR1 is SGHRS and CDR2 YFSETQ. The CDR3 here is CASSLSVNPLTGELFF. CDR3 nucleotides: TGCGCCAGCAGCTTGTCGGTCAATCCTCTCACCGGGGAGCTGTTTTTT. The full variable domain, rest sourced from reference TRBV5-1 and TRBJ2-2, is KAGVTQTPRYLIKTRGQQVTLSCSPISGHRSVSWYQQTPGQGLQFLFEYFSETQRNKGNFPGRFSGRQFSNSRSEMNVSTLELGDSALYLCASSLSVNPLTGELFFGEGSRLTVL.

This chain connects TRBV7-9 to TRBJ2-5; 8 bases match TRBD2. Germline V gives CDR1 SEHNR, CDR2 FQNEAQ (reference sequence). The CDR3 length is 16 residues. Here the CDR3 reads CVRLANGLDPQETQYF. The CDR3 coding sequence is TGTGTTAGACTAGCGAATGGCCTCGATCCCCAAGAGACCCAGTACTTC.

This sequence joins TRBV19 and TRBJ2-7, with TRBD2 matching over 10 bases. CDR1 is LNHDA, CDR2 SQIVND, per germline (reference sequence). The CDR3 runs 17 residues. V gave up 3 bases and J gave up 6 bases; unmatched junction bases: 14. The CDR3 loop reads CASSIYSLAGEGGEQYF. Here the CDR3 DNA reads TGTGCCAGTAGTATCTACAGTCTAGCGGGAGAAGGGGGCGAGCAGTACTTC.

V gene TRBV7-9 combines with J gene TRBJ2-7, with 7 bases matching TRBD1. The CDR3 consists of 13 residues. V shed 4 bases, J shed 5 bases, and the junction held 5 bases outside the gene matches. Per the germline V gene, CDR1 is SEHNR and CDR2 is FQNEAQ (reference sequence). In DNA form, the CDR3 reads TGTGCCAGCAGCTCGACAGGGACCGACGAGCAGTACTTC. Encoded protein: CASSSTGTDEQYF. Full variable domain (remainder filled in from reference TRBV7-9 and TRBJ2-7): DTGVSQNPRHKITKRGQNVTFRCDPISEHNRLYWYRQTLGQGPEFLTYFQNEAQLEKSRLLSDRFSAERPKGSFSTLEIQRTEQGDSAMYLCASSSTGTDEQYFGPGTRLTVT.

The CDR3 coding sequence is TGTGCCAGTAGTAGTAAGGAGAACCCTAGCACAGATACGCAGTATTTT. This gives the protein CASSSKENPSTDTQYF. The chain is built from TRBV19 and TRBJ2-3; D gene ambiguous. The germline V gene has CDR1 LNHDA and CDR2 SQIVND (reference sequence). The CDR3 runs 16 residues. Between the trimmed V and J ends, which lost 4 bases and 0 bases, there was a span of 14 bases.

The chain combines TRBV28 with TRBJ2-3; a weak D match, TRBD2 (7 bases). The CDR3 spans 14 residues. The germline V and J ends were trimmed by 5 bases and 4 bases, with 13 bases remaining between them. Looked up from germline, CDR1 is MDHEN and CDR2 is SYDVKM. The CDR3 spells CASSKQGGSDTQYF. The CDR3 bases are TGTGCCAGCAGTAAACAGGGAGGGTCAGATACGCAGTATTTT.

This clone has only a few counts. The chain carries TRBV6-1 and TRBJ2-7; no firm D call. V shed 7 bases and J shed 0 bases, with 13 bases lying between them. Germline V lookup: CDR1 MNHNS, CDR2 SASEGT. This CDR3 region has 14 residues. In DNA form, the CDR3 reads TGTGCCAGCAAATTAGACCCTAGCTCCTACGAGCAGTACTTC. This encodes CASKLDPSSYEQYF.